This T cell receptor beta chain was observed in a study of high-grade serous ovarian cancer treatment subgroups. Points from the study as a whole: Repertoire similarity ranged about 0.1 to 0.79 between tumors of one patient.

Assay used: immunoSEQ multiplex PCR; TCRdb lists only in-frame clones, some missing. Counted here are 7,500 to 8,500 clones, about 69% occurring once; the ten biggest clones make up almost 6%. Germline V gene data show CDR1 as SGHTA and CDR2 as FQGTGA. The CDR3 extends over 14 amino acids. Germline trimming cut 5 bases from V and 6 bases from J; bases unmatched to any gene: 4. Tumor tissue was taken before any definitive surgery or chemotherapy was given. As regards this clone: Its cognate antigen is unknown.

This rearrangement joins TRBV7-3 to TRBJ2-2; 9 bases match TRBD1. This receptor was identified in a human donor with high-grade serous ovarian cancer. The specimen was tumor tissue. The CDR3 nucleotides read TGTGCCAGCAGCATGGGACAGGGAGCCGGGGAGCTGTTTTTT. Translating it yields CASSMGQGAGELFF.